This T cell receptor (beta chain) came from a study of blood T cell repertoires in COVID-19. Study background: COVID-19 samples, acute and convalescent, were from the United States, Italy and Spain. Sources were T cells, B-cell-depleted T cells, or PBMCs; the material itself was cDNA or gDNA.

V was pared by 7 bases and J by 5 bases, with 10 bases of the junction left unmatched. In germline, CDR1 is ENHRY, CDR2 SYGVKD. The CDR3 consists of 14 residues. In the original analysis: The authors estimated nucleated cell counts from reference gene primer amplification. Libraries were prepared by immunoSEQ multiplex PCR; TCRdb keeps only in-frame clonotypes and omits some of them. V and J calls and clone size follow that table, whereas D and trimming were derived from the DNA. The data show 130,000 or so clones, about 80% seen once. This clone was counted only a few times. This clonotype originated in a woman aged 80 or over with acute or convalescent COVID-19. Sequenced input: peripheral blood. V gene TRBV10-3 combines with J gene TRBJ1-2; 7 bases match TRBD1. For the CDR3, the DNA is TGTGCCATCAAACAAGACAGGGAAGCTTATGGCTACACCTTC. Translation gives CAIKQDREAYGYTF.